This TCR beta chain is drawn from a study of shared clonotypes between healthy human individuals. Study conclusions and caveats: Clonotypes that were shared across a handful of donors made up 4.5% to 5% of naive CD4 clonotypes.

It was at deep level that the assay was run. TCRdb's table, derived via immunoSEQ multiplex PCR, lists solely in-frame clones and lacks some. The table includes fewer than 400,000 clones, about 74% detected once. Concerning this clone: The antigen remains undetermined.

J lost 5 bases, V lost 1 base, and 3 bases had no gene match. The CDR3 runs to 14 residues. Germline values: CDR1 SQVTM, CDR2 ANQGSEA. Sequencing used memory CD4+ T cells sorted from blood. Subset of the sample: CD45RA-negative fraction. This TCR derives from a young man in good health. This chain uses TRBV29-1 with TRBJ2-7; TRBD1 matches 12 bases. CDR3 DNA sequence: TGCAGCGTTGAAGGGGGACAGGGGGCCGACGAGCAGTACTTC. Protein product: CSVEGGQGADEQYF.